The T cell receptor beta chain described here comes from a study of T cell repertoires in cytomegalovirus infection (dated 2019 in TCRdb). Regarding the complete study: The peptide stimulations were aimed at well-studied HLA-B-restricted epitopes as well as recently identified HLA-C-restricted CMV epitopes, whose presentation resists viral immunomodulation. Because public TCR beta signatures pointed to carriage of CMV infection together with the matching HLA type, the HLA type of each donor mattered for the analysis.

The run used an Illumina HiSeq 1500. TCRdb's own reprocessing of the public reads used fastp at Q25 and MiXCR and kept productive beta chains. Each CDR3 protein gets just one entry, which takes the most common genes and DNA from the rows behind it. A total of nearly 700,000 distinct CDR3 sequences appear in this sample, about 33% of them only once. Of the sample, around a sixth is held by the ten largest clones. Taken from cysteine to phenylalanine, the CDR3 has 9 residues. The only DNA kept is the CDR3, 27 bases in frame from the first base. Sequences SEHNR (CDR1) and FQNEAQ (CDR2) are obtained from the germline V gene (reference sequence). V was cut back by 11 bases and J by 3 bases, leaving a gap of 2 bases between them. Paper-wide results and their limitations: Carriers of CMV infection plus the relevant HLA type were discriminated by the cumulative frequency of public TCR beta family members in the study cohort and in an independent 352-donor cohort. In the ex vivo response, HLA-C-restricted CMV-specific TCR beta clonotypes were dominant, and in two of eight donors the single most frequent clonotype came from this HLA-C-restricted group.

This clonotype was counted between two and nine times. No antigen is known for it. The record has no base qualities; no much larger clone is one base away. This sample's treatment or condition label indicates: in vitro stimulation with specific CMV peptide epitopes to enrich CMV-specific T cells. The receptor comes from a human donor in good health (CMV status not recorded). Some clones in this sample may be carry-over from other donors' samples. The specimen comprised cultured PBMCs, sampled from culture after CMV antigen stimulation. The receptor chain draws on TRBV7-9 and TRBJ1-3, with no confidently assigned D gene. The nucleotide sequence is TGTGCCTATGGAAACACCATATATTTT. It codes for CAYGNTIYF.